The clone carrying this T cell receptor beta chain was seen many times. Its cognate antigen is unknown. This specimen comes from a study of CD8 T cells in ankylosing spondylitis. Findings and caveats of the study: The clones that were linked to disease were reported to be significantly enriched in matched synovial fluid samples from ankylosing spondylitis patients.

The germline V gene has CDR1 DFQATT and CDR2 SNEGSKA (reference sequence). Trimming removed 0 bases from V and 5 bases from J; junction bases left unmatched: 6. The CDR3 consists of 15 residues. Library preparation for TCR beta used quantitative 5'-RACE with molecular barcodes. From the 5' RACE reads, TCRdb called clonotypes with MiXCR, one entry per CDR3 protein. This sample carries 80,000 to 100,000 distinct CDR3 sequences, 8.8% of them seen once, and the ten largest clones take 5.1%. The TCR comes from a male donor with ankylosing spondylitis or in good health (not recorded which). The specimen was blood, either unsorted or a sorted T cell fraction (not recorded which). The rearrangement joins TRBV20-1 to TRBJ2-5; 10 bases align to TRBD1. This CDR3 is CSARDGDRGWETQYF. Written as DNA, the CDR3 is TGCAGTGCTAGAGATGGGGACAGGGGCTGGGAGACCCAGTACTTC.